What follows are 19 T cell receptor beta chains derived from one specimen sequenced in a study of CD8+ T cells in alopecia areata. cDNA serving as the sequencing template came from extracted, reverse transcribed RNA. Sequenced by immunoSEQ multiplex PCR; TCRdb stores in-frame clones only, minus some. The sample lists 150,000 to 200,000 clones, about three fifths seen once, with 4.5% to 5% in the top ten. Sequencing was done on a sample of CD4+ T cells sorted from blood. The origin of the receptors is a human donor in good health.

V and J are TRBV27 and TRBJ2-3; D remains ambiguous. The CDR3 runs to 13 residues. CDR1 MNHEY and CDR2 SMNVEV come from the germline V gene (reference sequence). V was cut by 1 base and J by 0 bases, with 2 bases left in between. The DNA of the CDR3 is TGTGCCAGCAGTTTATGGAGCACAGATACGCAGTATTTT. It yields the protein CASSLWSTDTQYF.

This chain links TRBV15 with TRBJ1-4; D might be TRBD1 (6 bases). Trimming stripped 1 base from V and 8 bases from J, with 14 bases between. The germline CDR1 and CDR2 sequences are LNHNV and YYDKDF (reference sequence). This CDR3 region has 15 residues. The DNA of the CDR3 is TGTGCCACCAGCAGAGGGGGGCCCATGGGGGAAAAACTGTTTTTT. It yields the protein CATSRGGPMGEKLFF.

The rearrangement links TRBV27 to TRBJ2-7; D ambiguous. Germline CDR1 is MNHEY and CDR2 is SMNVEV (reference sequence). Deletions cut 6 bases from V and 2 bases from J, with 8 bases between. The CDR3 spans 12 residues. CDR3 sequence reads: CASRSDTYEQYF. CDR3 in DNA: TGTGCCAGCAGATCTGATACCTACGAGCAGTACTTC.

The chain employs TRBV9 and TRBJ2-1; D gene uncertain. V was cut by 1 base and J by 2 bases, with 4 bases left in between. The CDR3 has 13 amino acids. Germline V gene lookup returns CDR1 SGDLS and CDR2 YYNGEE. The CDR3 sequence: CASSVTPYNEQFF. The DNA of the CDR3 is TGTGCCAGCAGCGTAACCCCCTACAATGAGCAGTTCTTC.

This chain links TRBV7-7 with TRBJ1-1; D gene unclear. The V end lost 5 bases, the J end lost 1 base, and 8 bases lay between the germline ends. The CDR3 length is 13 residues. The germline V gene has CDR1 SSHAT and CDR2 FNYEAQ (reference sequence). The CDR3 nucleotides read TGTGCCAGCAGCCCGGACGGGAACACTGAAGCTTTCTTT. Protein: CASSPDGNTEAFF.

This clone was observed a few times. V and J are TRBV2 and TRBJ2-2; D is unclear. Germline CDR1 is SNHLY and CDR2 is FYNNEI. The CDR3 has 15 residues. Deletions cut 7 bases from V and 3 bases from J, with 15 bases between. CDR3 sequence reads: CASIGQFGDTGELFF. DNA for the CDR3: TGTGCCAGCATCGGCCAATTTGGGGACACCGGGGAGCTGTTTTTT. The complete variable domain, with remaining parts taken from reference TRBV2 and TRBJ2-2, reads EPEVTQTPSHQVTQMGQEVILRCVPISNHLYFYWYRQILGQKVEFLVSFYNNEISEKSEIFDDQFSVERPDGSNFTLKIRSTKLEDSAMYFCASIGQFGDTGELFFGEGSRLTVL.

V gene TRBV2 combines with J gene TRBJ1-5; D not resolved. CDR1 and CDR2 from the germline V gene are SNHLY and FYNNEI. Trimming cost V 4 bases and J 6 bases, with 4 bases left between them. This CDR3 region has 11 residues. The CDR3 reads CASSVSQPQHF. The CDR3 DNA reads TGTGCCAGCAGTGTGAGTCAGCCCCAGCATTTT.

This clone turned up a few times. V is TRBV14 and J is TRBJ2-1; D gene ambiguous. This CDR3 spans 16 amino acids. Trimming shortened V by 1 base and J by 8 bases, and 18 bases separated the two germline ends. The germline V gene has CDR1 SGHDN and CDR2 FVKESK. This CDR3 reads CASSQGEPGPAHEQFF. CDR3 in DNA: TGTGCCAGCAGCCAAGGTGAGCCAGGACCTGCACATGAGCAGTTCTTC. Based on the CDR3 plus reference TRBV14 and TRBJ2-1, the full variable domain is EAGVTQFPSHSVIEKGQTVTLRCDPISGHDNLYWYRRVMGKEIKFLLHFVKESKQDESGMPNNRFLAERTGGTYSTLKVQPAELEDSGVYFCASSQGEPGPAHEQFFGPGTRLTVL.

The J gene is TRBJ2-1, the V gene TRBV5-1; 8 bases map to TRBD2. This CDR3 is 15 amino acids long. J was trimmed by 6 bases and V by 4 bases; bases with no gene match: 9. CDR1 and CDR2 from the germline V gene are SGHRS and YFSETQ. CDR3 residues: CASSQRAGVSNEQFF. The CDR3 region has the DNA TGCGCCAGCAGCCAAAGAGCGGGAGTAAGCAATGAGCAGTTCTTC.

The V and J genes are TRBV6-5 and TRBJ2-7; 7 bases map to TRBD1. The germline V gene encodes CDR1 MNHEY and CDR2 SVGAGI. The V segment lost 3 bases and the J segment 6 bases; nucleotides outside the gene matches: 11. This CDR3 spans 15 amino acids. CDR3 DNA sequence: TGTGCCAGCAGTTATGGGGCAGGGGGATTAGGCGAGCAGTACTTC. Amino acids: CASSYGAGGLGEQYF.

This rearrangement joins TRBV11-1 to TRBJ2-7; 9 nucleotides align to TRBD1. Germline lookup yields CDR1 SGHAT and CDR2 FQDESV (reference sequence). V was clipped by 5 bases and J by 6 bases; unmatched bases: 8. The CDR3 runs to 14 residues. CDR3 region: CASSRDRVHLEQYF. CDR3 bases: TGTGCCAGCAGCCGGGACAGGGTCCACCTCGAGCAGTACTTC.

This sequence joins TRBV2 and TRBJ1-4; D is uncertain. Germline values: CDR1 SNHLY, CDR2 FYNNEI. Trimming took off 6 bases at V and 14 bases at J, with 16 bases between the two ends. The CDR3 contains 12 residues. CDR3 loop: CASSATTLELFF. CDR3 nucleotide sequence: TGTGCCAGCAGCGCCACGACCTTAGAGCTGTTTTTT.

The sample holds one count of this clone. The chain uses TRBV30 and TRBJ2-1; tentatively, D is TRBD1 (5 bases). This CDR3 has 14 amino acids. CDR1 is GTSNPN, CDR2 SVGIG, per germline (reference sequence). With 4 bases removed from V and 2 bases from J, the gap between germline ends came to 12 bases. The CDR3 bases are TGTGCCTGGAATCAGGGCTGGCCCTACAATGAGCAGTTCTTC. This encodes CAWNQGWPYNEQFF. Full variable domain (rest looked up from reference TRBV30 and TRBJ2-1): SQTIHQWPATLVQPVGSPLSLECTVEGTSNPNLYWYRQAAGRGLQLLFYSVGIGQISSEVPQNLSASRPQDRQFILSSKKLLLSDSGFYLCAWNQGWPYNEQFFGPGTRLTVL.

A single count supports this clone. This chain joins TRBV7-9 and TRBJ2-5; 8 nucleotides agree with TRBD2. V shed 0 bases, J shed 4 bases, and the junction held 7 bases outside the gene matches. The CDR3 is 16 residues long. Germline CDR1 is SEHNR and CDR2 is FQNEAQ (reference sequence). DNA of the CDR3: TGTGCCAGCAGCTTAGCCGGGACTAGTGAAGGAGAGACCCAGTACTTC. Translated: CASSLAGTSEGETQYF.

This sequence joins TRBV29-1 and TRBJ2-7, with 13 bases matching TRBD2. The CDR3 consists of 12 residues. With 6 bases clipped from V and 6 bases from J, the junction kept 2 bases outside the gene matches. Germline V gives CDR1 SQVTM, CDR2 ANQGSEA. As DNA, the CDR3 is TGCAGCGTCAGACTAGCGGGAGGCGAGCAGTACTTC. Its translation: CSVRLAGGEQYF.

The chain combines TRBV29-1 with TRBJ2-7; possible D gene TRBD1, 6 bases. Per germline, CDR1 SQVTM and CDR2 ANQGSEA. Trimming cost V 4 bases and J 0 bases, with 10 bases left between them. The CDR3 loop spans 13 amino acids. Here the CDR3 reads CSVVQGTSYEQYF. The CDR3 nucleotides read TGCAGCGTTGTACAGGGTACCTCCTACGAGCAGTACTTC.

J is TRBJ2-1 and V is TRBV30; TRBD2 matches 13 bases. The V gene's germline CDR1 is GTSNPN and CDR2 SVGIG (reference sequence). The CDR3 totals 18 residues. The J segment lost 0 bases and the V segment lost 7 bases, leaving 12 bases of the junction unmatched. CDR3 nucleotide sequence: TGTGCCTTGGGAACCGGGACTAGCGGGACCTACTCCTACAATGAGCAGTTCTTC. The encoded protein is CALGTGTSGTYSYNEQFF.

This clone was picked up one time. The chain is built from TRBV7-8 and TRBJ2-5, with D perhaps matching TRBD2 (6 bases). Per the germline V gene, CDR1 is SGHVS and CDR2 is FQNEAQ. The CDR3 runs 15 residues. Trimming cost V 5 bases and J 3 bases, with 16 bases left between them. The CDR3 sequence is CASSRPRLEKETQYF. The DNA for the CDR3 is TGTGCCAGCAGCCGACCGCGACTAGAGAAAGAGACCCAGTACTTC.

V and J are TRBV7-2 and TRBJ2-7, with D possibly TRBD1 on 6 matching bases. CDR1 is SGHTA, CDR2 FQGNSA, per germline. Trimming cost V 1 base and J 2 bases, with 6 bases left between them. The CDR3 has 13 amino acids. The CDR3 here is CASSLGTAYEQYF. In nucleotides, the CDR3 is TGTGCCAGCAGCTTAGGGACAGCCTACGAGCAGTACTTC.